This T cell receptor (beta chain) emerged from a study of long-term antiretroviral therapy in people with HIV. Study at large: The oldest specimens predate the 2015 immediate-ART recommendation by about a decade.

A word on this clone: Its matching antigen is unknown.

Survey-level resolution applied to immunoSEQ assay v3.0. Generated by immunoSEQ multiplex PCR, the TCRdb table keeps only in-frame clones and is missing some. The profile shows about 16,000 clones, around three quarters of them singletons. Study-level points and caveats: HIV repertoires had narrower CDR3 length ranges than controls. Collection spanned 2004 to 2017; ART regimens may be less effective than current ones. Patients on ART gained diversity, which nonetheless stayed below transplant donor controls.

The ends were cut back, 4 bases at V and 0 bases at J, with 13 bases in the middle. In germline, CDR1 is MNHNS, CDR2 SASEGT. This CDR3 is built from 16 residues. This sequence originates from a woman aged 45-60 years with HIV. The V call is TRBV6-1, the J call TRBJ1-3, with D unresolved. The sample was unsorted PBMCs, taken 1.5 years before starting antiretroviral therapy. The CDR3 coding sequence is TGTGCCAGCAGTGCAGGTCCACGCTACTCTGGAAACACCATATATTTT. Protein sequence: CASSAGPRYSGNTIYF.